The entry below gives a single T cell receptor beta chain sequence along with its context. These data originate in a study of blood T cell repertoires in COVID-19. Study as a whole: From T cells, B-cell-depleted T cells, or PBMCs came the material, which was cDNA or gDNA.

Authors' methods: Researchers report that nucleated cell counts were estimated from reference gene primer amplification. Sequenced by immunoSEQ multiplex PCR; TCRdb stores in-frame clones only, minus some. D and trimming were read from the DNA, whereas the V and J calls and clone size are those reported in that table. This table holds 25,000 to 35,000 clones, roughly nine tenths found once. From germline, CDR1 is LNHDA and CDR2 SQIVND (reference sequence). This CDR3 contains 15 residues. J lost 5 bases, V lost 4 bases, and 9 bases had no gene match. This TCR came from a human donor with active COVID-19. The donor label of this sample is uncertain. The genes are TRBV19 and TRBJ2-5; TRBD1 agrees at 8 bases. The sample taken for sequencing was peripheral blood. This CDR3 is CASSKVSGGFETQYF. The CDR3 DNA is TGTGCCAGTAGTAAGGTTTCAGGGGGCTTCGAGACCCAGTACTTC.